Shown below are 27 T cell receptor beta chains from a single sample sequenced in a study of CD8 T cells in Susac syndrome. With random hexamers, roughly 0.5 to 1 ug RNA was reverse transcribed. TCRdb re-called the immunoSEQ multiplex PCR reads with MiXCR, one entry per CDR3 protein. The table lists approximately 74,000 distinct CDR3 sequences, 85% to 95% of them singletons. The source material was CD4+ T cells from PBMCs. The receptors were gathered from a human donor with Susac syndrome.

The V gene is TRBV2, the J gene TRBJ2-5, with D uncertain. There are 13 residues in the CDR3. Germline CDR1 reads SNHLY; CDR2 reads FYNNEI. The V end was cut by 4 bases, the J end by 2 bases, with 8 bases between. This CDR3 reads CASSGAYQETQYF. In DNA form, the CDR3 reads TGTGCCAGCAGTGGAGCCTATCAAGAGACCCAGTACTTC.

This clonotype showed up just once. CDR3 amino acids: CASSPWDRMNTEAFF. DNA for the CDR3: TGTGCCAGCAGCCCGTGGGACAGAATGAACACTGAAGCTTTCTTT. The chain has TRBV5-6 and TRBJ1-1; 7 positions match TRBD1. Germline assignment: CDR1 SGHDT and CDR2 YYEEEE. The CDR3 is made up of 15 amino acids. The V segment lost 4 bases and the J segment 0 bases; nucleotides outside the gene matches: 6. Together with reference TRBV5-6 and TRBJ1-1, the CDR3 gives the full variable domain: DAGVTQSPTHLIKTRGQQVTLRCSPKSGHDTVSWYQQALGQGPQFIFQYYEEEERQRGNFPDRFSGHQFPNYSSELNVNALLLGDSALYLCASSPWDRMNTEAFFGQGTRLTVV.

This clonotype has only a few counts. This chain connects TRBV6-5 to TRBJ2-1; D is unresolved. Germline loops: CDR1 MNHEY, CDR2 SVGAGI. This CDR3 is 16 amino acids long. V was pared by 8 bases and J by 0 bases, with 17 bases between. The CDR3 DNA sequence: TGTGCCAGCCGTTCCCGGTTGGCGAGCTCCTACAATGAGCAGTTCTTC. It yields the protein CASRSRLASSYNEQFF.

CDR3 sequence reads: CASSYSPAGNGANEKLFF. CDR3 coding DNA: TGCGCCAGCAGTTACTCCCCAGCAGGGAATGGAGCTAATGAAAAACTGTTTTTT. The rearrangement uses TRBV5-1 and TRBJ1-4, with D perhaps matching TRBD1 (5 bases). CDR1 is SGHRS and CDR2 is YFSETQ in the germline V gene. The CDR3 is 18 residues long. V was cut by 5 bases and J by 3 bases, with 23 bases left in between.

The chain joins TRBV9 to TRBJ2-1, with TRBD2 identical over 10 bases. Germline V gene sequence: CDR1 SGDLS, CDR2 YYNGEE. This CDR3 comprises 17 residues. Trimming took 0 bases from V and 2 from J; bases not matched to a gene: 5. The CDR3 is CASSVGASGGAYNEQFF. CDR3 sequence (DNA): TGTGCCAGCAGCGTAGGTGCCAGCGGGGGGGCCTACAATGAGCAGTTCTTC. Using reference TRBV9 and TRBJ2-1 for the parts outside the CDR3, the full variable domain is DSGVTQTPKHLITATGQRVTLRCSPRSGDLSVYWYQQSLDQGLQFLIQYYNGEERAKGNILERFSAQQFPDLHSELNLSSLELGDSALYFCASSVGASGGAYNEQFFGPGTRLTVL.

This chain links TRBV7-2 with TRBJ1-1; a weak D match, TRBD1 (6 bases). This CDR3 region has 13 residues. Germline V gene sequence: CDR1 SGHTA, CDR2 FQGNSA. The V end lost 1 base, the J end lost 7 bases, and 10 bases lay between the germline ends. For the CDR3, the DNA is TGTGCCAGCAGCTTAGAAACAGGGTTTGAAGCTTTCTTT. It is translated as CASSLETGFEAFF.

The chain recombines TRBV5-4 with TRBJ2-7; 8 bases match TRBD2. Germline loops: CDR1 SGHNT, CDR2 YYREEE (reference sequence). CDR3 size: 18 residues. Losses at the gene ends were 1 base for V and 1 base for J; bases not matched to a gene: 13. The CDR3 DNA reads as TGTGCCAGCAGCTTGCCGGGACTAGATCCAGTGGCTTCCTACGAGCAGTACTTC. Its protein is CASSLPGLDPVASYEQYF.

V gene TRBV3-1 combines with J gene TRBJ2-5, with D unclear. Between the trimmed V and J ends, which lost 2 bases and 3 bases, there was a span of 16 bases. This CDR3 is built from 16 residues. Germline lookup yields CDR1 LGHDT and CDR2 YNNKEL (reference sequence). The DNA of the CDR3 is TGTGCCAGCAGCCAATTGGGTGCCCCTCCCGAAGAGACCCAGTACTTC. As protein: CASSQLGAPPEETQYF.

The chain employs TRBV6-5 and TRBJ2-3; D may be TRBD2 (5 bases). V shed 4 bases and J shed 3 bases, with 11 bases lying between them. The CDR3 is made up of 14 amino acids. Germline lookup yields CDR1 MNHEY and CDR2 SVGAGI. Here the CDR3 reads CASSFSSGTDTQYF. The CDR3 DNA follows: TGTGCCAGCAGTTTCTCGTCGGGGACAGATACGCAGTATTTT.

This clonotype is a singleton in its sample. The chain has TRBV3-1 and TRBJ2-7; 7 nucleotides align to TRBD1. The CDR3 totals 15 residues. V was clipped by 5 bases and J by 0 bases; unmatched bases: 7. The germline CDR1 and CDR2 sequences are LGHDT and YNNKEL (reference sequence). The CDR3 coding sequence is TGTGCCAGCAGCTCGTTAGGACAGGACTCCTACGAGCAGTACTTC. Translation: CASSSLGQDSYEQYF.

CDR3 coding DNA: TGTGCCAGCGGCGACCCGGGGGGGCAGGACACTGAAGCTTTCTTT. Residues: CASGDPGGQDTEAFF. This chain links TRBV6-6 with TRBJ1-1; a possible D gene is TRBD1 (6 bases). The CDR3 covers 15 residues. The germline CDR1 and CDR2 sequences are MNHNY and SVGAGI (reference sequence). V gave up 8 bases and J gave up 3 bases, with 19 bases separating them.

V usage is TRBV18 and J usage is TRBJ1-4; TRBD1 aligns across 8 bases. V was pared by 4 bases and J by 8 bases, with 12 bases of the junction left unmatched. CDR1 and CDR2 from the germline V gene are KGHSH and LQKENI. The CDR3 has 16 residues. This CDR3 is CASSQRGQAEKEKLFF. CDR3 nucleotides: TGTGCCAGCTCACAACGGGGACAGGCTGAGAAGGAAAAACTGTTTTTT.

The chain links TRBV5-5 to TRBJ2-7; possibly TRBD1 for D (6 bases). CDR3 length: 14 amino acids. V was clipped by 5 bases and J by 0 bases, with 12 bases between them. CDR1 SGHKS and CDR2 YYEKEE come from the germline V gene (reference sequence). The CDR3 DNA reads as TGTGCCAGCAGATTGAGGACAGCCTCCTACGAGCAGTACTTC. It codes for CASRLRTASYEQYF.

The chain couples TRBV14 to TRBJ1-1, with D unresolved. The V gene lost 0 bases and the J gene lost 0 bases, with 11 bases spanning the gap. The CDR3 sequence is 16 residues long. Germline CDR1 and CDR2: SGHDN and FVKESK. In nucleotides, the CDR3 is TGTGCCAGCAGCCAAGATCTAGGGAGGGTGAACACTGAAGCTTTCTTT. Translated, it gives CASSQDLGRVNTEAFF.

V and J are TRBV20-1 and TRBJ2-1, with 9 bases that match TRBD2. Per the germline V gene, CDR1 is DFQATT and CDR2 is SNEGSKA (reference sequence). V lost 6 bases and J lost 3; bases outside the gene matches: 6. This CDR3 contains 14 residues. The chain's CDR3 is CSAPSGMGYNEQFF. In DNA form, the CDR3 reads TGCAGTGCGCCTAGCGGGATGGGCTACAATGAGCAGTTCTTC.

V and J are TRBV7-9 and TRBJ1-4; no reliable D call. CDR3 size: 14 residues. CDR1 and CDR2 from the germline V gene are SEHNR and FQNEAQ (reference sequence). V shed 1 base and J shed 5 bases, with 8 bases lying between them. CDR3 amino acids: CASSLGQRNEKLFF. The CDR3 region has the DNA TGTGCCAGCAGCTTAGGACAAAGGAATGAAAAACTGTTTTTT.

The chain is built from TRBV11-1 and TRBJ2-6; D is possibly TRBD1 or TRBD2 (5 bases each). The CDR3 is made up of 16 amino acids. From germline, CDR1 is SGHAT and CDR2 FQDESV (reference sequence). V was cut by 5 bases and J by 2 bases, with 13 bases left in between. The CDR3 sequence: CASSPSGAAGANVLTF. CDR3 bases: TGTGCCAGCAGCCCTTCCGGGGCCGCTGGGGCCAACGTCCTGACTTTC.

This chain uses TRBV6-1 with TRBJ2-2; perhaps D is TRBD1 or TRBD2 (6 bases each). From germline, CDR1 is MNHNS and CDR2 SASEGT. V shed 1 base and J shed 7 bases, with 13 bases lying between them. The CDR3 spans 15 residues. CDR3 protein: CASSEVAGHLGELFF. The CDR3 bases are TGTGCCAGCAGTGAAGTGGCGGGACACCTCGGGGAGCTGTTTTTT.

V gene TRBV19 combines with J gene TRBJ2-7; D might be TRBD1 or TRBD2, each matching 5 bases. Trimming took off 3 bases at V and 3 bases at J, with 12 bases between the two ends. The germline CDR1 and CDR2 sequences are LNHDA and SQIVND (reference sequence). The CDR3 runs to 14 residues. CDR3 coding DNA: TGTGCCAGTAGTATTTCTGGGGGATACTACGAGCAGTACTTC. It is translated as CASSISGGYYEQYF.

The chain has TRBV6-5 and TRBJ2-2, with TRBD1 matching over 7 bases. There are 14 residues in the CDR3. Unmatched junction bases numbered 4, after V lost 2 bases and J lost 7 bases. Germline lookup yields CDR1 MNHEY and CDR2 SVGAGI. As DNA, the CDR3 is TGTGCCAGCAGTTACCAGGGGGAGTTCGGGGAGCTGTTTTTT. Its protein is CASSYQGEFGELFF.

The chain combines TRBV28 with TRBJ2-5, with TRBD2 identical over 7 bases. CDR3 length: 15 residues. J gave up 5 bases and V 3 bases, and 9 bases lay outside the gene matches. Germline CDR1 MDHEN, CDR2 SYDVKM. CDR3 bases: TGTGCCAGCAGTTTCGGGGCGGGAGTCAGTGAGACCCAGTACTTC. Protein: CASSFGAGVSETQYF.

The chain combines TRBV18 with TRBJ2-1; no clear D. This CDR3 region has 15 residues. CDR1 KGHSH and CDR2 LQKENI come from the germline V gene. The germline V and J ends were trimmed by 6 bases and 1 base, with 13 bases remaining between them. CDR3 sequence reads: CASSLWIRSYNEQFF. The CDR3 nucleotides read TGTGCCAGCTCCCTGTGGATACGATCCTACAATGAGCAGTTCTTC.

The chain joins TRBV7-9 to TRBJ2-7; 9 bases are a match to TRBD1. Per germline, CDR1 SEHNR and CDR2 FQNEAQ (reference sequence). The CDR3 spans 14 residues. V shed 6 bases and J 4 bases; nucleotides not matched to a gene: 7. The CDR3 region is CASSTGTGPYEQYF. CDR3 DNA: TGTGCCAGCAGTACCGGGACAGGGCCTTACGAGCAGTACTTC.

This clonotype was counted a few times. CDR3 DNA sequence: TGTGCCAGCAGTGTATCTTGGGATGAGCAGTTCTTC. Protein: CASSVSWDEQFF. The chain employs TRBV6-1 and TRBJ2-1; no clear D. V lost 4 bases and J 8 bases, leaving 9 bases between the germline ends. Germline CDR1 reads MNHNS; CDR2 reads SASEGT. This CDR3 has 12 amino acids.

V is TRBV7-3 and J is TRBJ1-1; D is possibly TRBD1 (5 bases). The CDR3 covers 15 residues. CDR1 and CDR2 (germline): SGHTA, FQGTGA. V lost 5 bases to trimming and J lost 2 bases, with 15 bases between them. CDR3 in amino acids: CASSVLGLGNTEAFF. For the CDR3, the DNA is TGTGCCAGCAGCGTATTGGGGCTAGGCAACACTGAAGCTTTCTTT.

This chain uses TRBV27 with TRBJ2-3, with TRBD2 as a possible D gene (5 bases). The germline V gene encodes CDR1 MNHEY and CDR2 SMNVEV (reference sequence). The V and J ends lost 5 bases and 0 bases respectively, with 15 bases between them. The CDR3 is 16 residues long. The CDR3 nucleotides read TGTGCCAGCAGTCCGCTGACTATTCCTAGCACAGATACGCAGTATTTT. It yields the protein CASSPLTIPSTDTQYF.

The J gene is TRBJ2-7, the V gene TRBV2; no clear D. CDR3 length: 11 residues. V dropped 4 bases and J dropped 4 bases, with 5 bases sitting between them. Germline lookup yields CDR1 SNHLY and CDR2 FYNNEI. CDR3 in amino acids: CASSALYEQYF. In DNA form, the CDR3 reads TGTGCCAGCAGTGCACTTTACGAGCAGTACTTC.